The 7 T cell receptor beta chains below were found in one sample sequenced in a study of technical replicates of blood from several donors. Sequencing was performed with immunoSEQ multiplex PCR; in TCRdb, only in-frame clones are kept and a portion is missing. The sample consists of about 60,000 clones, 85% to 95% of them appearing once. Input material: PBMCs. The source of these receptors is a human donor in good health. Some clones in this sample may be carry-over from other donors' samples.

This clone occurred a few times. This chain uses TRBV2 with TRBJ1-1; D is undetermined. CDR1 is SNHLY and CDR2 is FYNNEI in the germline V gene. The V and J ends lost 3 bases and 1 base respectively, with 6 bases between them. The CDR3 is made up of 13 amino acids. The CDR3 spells CASSDEENTEAFF. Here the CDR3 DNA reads TGTGCCAGCAGTGATGAGGAGAACACTGAAGCTTTCTTT.

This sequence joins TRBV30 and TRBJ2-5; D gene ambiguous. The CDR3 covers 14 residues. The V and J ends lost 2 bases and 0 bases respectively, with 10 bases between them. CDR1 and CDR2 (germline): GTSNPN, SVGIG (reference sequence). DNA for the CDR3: TGTGCCTGGAGTAGTAGCATGTACCAAGAGACCCAGTACTTC. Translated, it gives CAWSSSMYQETQYF.

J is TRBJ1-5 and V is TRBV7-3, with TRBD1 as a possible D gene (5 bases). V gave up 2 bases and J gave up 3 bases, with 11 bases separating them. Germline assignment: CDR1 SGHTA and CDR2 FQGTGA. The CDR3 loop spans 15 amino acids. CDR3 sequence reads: CASSLYGGINQPQHF. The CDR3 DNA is TGTGCCAGCAGCTTATACGGGGGGATCAATCAGCCCCAGCATTTT.

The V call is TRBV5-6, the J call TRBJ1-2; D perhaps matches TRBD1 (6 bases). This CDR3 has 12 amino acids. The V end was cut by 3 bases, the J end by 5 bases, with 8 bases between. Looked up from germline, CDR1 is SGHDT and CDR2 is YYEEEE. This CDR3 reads CASSSGQYGYTF. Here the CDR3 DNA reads TGTGCCAGCAGCTCAGGACAGTATGGCTACACCTTC.

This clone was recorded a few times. CDR3 sequence: CASSSKTQEISYEQYF. The CDR3, as DNA: TGCGCCAGCAGCTCAAAGACACAGGAAATCTCCTACGAGCAGTACTTC. The rearrangement uses TRBV5-1 and TRBJ2-7; the D gene is possibly TRBD1 (5 bases). Between the trimmed V and J ends, which lost 3 bases and 0 bases, there was a span of 16 bases. This CDR3 comprises 16 residues. Germline-derived CDR1 and CDR2 are SGHRS and YFSETQ.

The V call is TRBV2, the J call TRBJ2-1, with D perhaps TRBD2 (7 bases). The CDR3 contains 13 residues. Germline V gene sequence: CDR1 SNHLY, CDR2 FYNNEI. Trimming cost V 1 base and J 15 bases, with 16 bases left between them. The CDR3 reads CASSEEFAGARFF. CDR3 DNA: TGTGCCAGCAGTGAAGAGTTTGCGGGGGCGAGGTTCTTC. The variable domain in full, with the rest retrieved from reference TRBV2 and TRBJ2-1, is EPEVTQTPSHQVTQMGQEVILRCVPISNHLYFYWYRQILGQKVEFLVSFYNNEISEKSEIFDDQFSVERPDGSNFTLKIRSTKLEDSAMYFCASSEEFAGARFFGPGTRLTVL.

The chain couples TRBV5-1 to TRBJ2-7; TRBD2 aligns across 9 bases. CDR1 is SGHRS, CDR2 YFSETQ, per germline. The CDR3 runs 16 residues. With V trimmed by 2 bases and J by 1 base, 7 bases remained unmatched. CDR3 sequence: CASSLTSGGTSYEQYF. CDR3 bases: TGCGCCAGCAGCTTAACCAGCGGGGGGACGTCCTACGAGCAGTACTTC. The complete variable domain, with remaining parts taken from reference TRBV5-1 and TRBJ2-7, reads KAGVTQTPRYLIKTRGQQVTLSCSPISGHRSVSWYQQTPGQGLQFLFEYFSETQRNKGNFPGRFSGRQFSNSRSEMNVSTLELGDSALYLCASSLTSGGTSYEQYFGPGTRLTVT.